One and the same sample provided the 13 T cell receptor beta chains below, sequenced in a study of cytomegalovirus exposure and HLA in healthy donors. Use of 60 Vbeta and 13 Jbeta primers characterized the PCR. The data were produced by immunoSEQ multiplex PCR, yet TCRdb's version contains in-frame clones alone and is incomplete. Of 150,000 to 200,000 clones in the sample, approximately 86% were seen once. The material sequenced was PBMCs. Every receptor here comes from a boy aged 2 to 10 in good health and CMV-seronegative.

This clone was counted once. This chain connects TRBV28 to TRBJ2-5; 10 bases align to TRBD1. There are 15 residues in the CDR3. The germline gives CDR1 MDHEN, CDR2 SYDVKM. Losses at the gene ends were 8 bases for V and 1 base for J; bases not matched to a gene: 7. In DNA form, the CDR3 reads TGTGCCAGCTGGGACAGGGGATCAGGCCAAGAGACCCAGTACTTC. Its translation is CASWDRGSGQETQYF.

The V gene is TRBV28, the J gene TRBJ1-2; 9 bases are a match to TRBD1. This CDR3 has 14 amino acids. V gave up 8 bases and J gave up 0 bases; unmatched junction bases: 4. Germline CDR1 is MDHEN and CDR2 is SYDVKM. The CDR3 DNA follows: TGTGCCAGCGGGTGGACAGGGGCTAACTATGGCTACACCTTC. This encodes CASGWTGANYGYTF.

This chain links TRBV4-2 with TRBJ1-5, with 8 bases matching TRBD1. Germline trimming cut 3 bases from V and 2 bases from J; bases unmatched to any gene: 0. The CDR3 consists of 14 residues. Germline CDR1 and CDR2: LGHNA and YNFKEQ. The CDR3 here is CASSQDRGNQPQHF. In DNA, the CDR3 is TGTGCCAGCAGCCAGGACAGGGGCAATCAGCCCCAGCATTTT.

The chain employs TRBV5-4 and TRBJ2-5; a weak D match, TRBD1 (6 bases). Germline CDR1 is SGHNT and CDR2 is YYREEE (reference sequence). The V end lost 4 bases, the J end lost 1 base, and 14 bases lay between the germline ends. CDR3 length: 15 amino acids. CDR3 residues: CASSTGQTIQETQYF. CDR3 sequence (DNA): TGTGCCAGCAGCACGGGACAAACCATCCAAGAGACCCAGTACTTC.

The chain uses TRBV27 and TRBJ1-5, with TRBD1 matching 9 bases. CDR3 length equals 14 residues. Germline V gene lookup returns CDR1 MNHEY and CDR2 SMNVEV (reference sequence). Germline trimming cut 6 bases from V and 7 bases from J; bases unmatched to any gene: 7. For the CDR3, the DNA is TGTGCCAGCAGGCCGGGACAGGGCAGGCAGCCCCAGCATTTT. Translating it yields CASRPGQGRQPQHF.

The V gene is TRBV2, the J gene TRBJ2-1; possible D gene TRBD2, 5 bases. The V and J ends lost 4 bases and 2 bases respectively, with 15 bases between them. The V gene's germline CDR1 is SNHLY and CDR2 FYNNEI. The CDR3 sequence is 16 residues long. In DNA form, the CDR3 reads TGTGCCAGCAGTGCCGGGAAACTCGGAGCCTACAATGAGCAGTTCTTC. Amino acid sequence: CASSAGKLGAYNEQFF.

The chain employs TRBV30 and TRBJ1-2; D ambiguous. Trimming stripped 5 bases from V and 2 bases from J, with 12 bases between. Germline CDR1 and CDR2: GTSNPN and SVGIG (reference sequence). There are 13 residues in the CDR3. This CDR3 reads CAWSPTQNYGYTF. The CDR3 coding sequence is TGTGCCTGGTCCCCCACACAGAACTATGGCTACACCTTC.

The genes are TRBV7-9 and TRBJ2-7; D may be TRBD2 (6 bases). Germline V gene data show CDR1 as SEHNR and CDR2 as FQNEAQ (reference sequence). V was clipped by 4 bases and J by 7 bases, with 11 bases between them. The length of the CDR3 is 12 residues. The DNA for the CDR3 is TGTGCCAGCAGCTCGACACGGGAGGAGCAGTACTTC. Translated, it gives CASSSTREEQYF.

This rearrangement joins TRBV7-9 to TRBJ1-5; unclear D gene. Trimming took 5 bases from V and 6 from J, leaving 8 bases between them. In germline, CDR1 is SEHNR, CDR2 FQNEAQ (reference sequence). The CDR3 loop spans 12 amino acids. CDR3 DNA: TGTGCCAGCAGCCAGACTCGTCAGCCCCAGCATTTT. It encodes CASSQTRQPQHF. The whole variable domain, remainder taken from reference TRBV7-9 and TRBJ1-5, is DTGVSQNPRHKITKRGQNVTFRCDPISEHNRLYWYRQTLGQGPEFLTYFQNEAQLEKSRLLSDRFSAERPKGSFSTLEIQRTEQGDSAMYLCASSQTRQPQHFGDGTRLSIL.

This clone has just a few counts. The chain carries TRBV4-1 and TRBJ1-1; a weak D match, TRBD1 (6 bases). The CDR3 contains 14 residues. Looked up from germline, CDR1 is MGHRA and CDR2 is YSYEKL. V was cut by 3 bases and J by 1 base, with 9 bases left in between. In DNA, the CDR3 is TGCGCCAGCAGCCACTCGACAGGGAACACTGAAGCTTTCTTT. It translates to CASSHSTGNTEAFF.

The chain combines TRBV30 with TRBJ2-3, with 9 positions matching TRBD1. The germline V gene encodes CDR1 GTSNPN and CDR2 SVGIG (reference sequence). With V trimmed by 3 bases and J by 1 base, 11 bases remained unmatched. The CDR3 extends over 17 amino acids. The CDR3 sequence is CAWRRLNRDRGTDTQYF. CDR3 nucleotides: TGTGCCTGGAGACGTCTTAACCGGGACAGGGGCACAGATACGCAGTATTTT. Drawing the rest from reference TRBV30 and TRBJ2-3, the complete variable domain is SQTIHQWPATLVQPVGSPLSLECTVEGTSNPNLYWYRQAAGRGLQLLFYSVGIGQISSEVPQNLSASRPQDRQFILSSKKLLLSDSGFYLCAWRRLNRDRGTDTQYFGPGTRLTVL.

V gene TRBV19 combines with J gene TRBJ2-7, with D possibly TRBD1 on 5 matching bases. V was trimmed by 6 bases and J by 3 bases, leaving 15 bases between them. The CDR3 spans 14 residues. Germline V gene lookup returns CDR1 LNHDA and CDR2 SQIVND (reference sequence). In nucleotides, the CDR3 is TGTGCCAGTAGCCCTGGGGCGTTTCTCTACGAGCAGTACTTC. Protein product: CASSPGAFLYEQYF.

V is TRBV7-8 and J is TRBJ2-5; D uncertain. CDR3 length: 15 residues. The ends were cut back, 4 bases at V and 0 bases at J, with 12 bases in the middle. Germline V gene data show CDR1 as SGHVS and CDR2 as FQNEAQ. The CDR3 DNA reads as TGTGCCAGCAGCTCGCGACATCTGTACCAAGAGACCCAGTACTTC. Translation gives CASSSRHLYQETQYF. The entire variable domain, with the rest obtained from reference TRBV7-8 and TRBJ2-5, is as follows: GAGVSQSPRYKVAKRGQDVALRCDPISGHVSLFWYQQALGQGPEFLTYFQNEAQLDKSGLPSDRFFAERPEGSVSTLKIQRTQQEDSAVYLCASSSRHLYQETQYFGPGTRLLVL.